This TCR beta chain was recovered during a study of cytomegalovirus exposure and HLA in healthy donors. Study-level results: Productive rates of about 87% or about 30% were seen for most TCR beta V segments in an earlier analysis. In a later analysis, donors in an Asian-associated ancestry cluster reportedly had fewer N-insertions in productive TCRs than the cohort mean. A later analysis linked a missense variant in DCLRE1C to the trimming of TCR beta V and J genes. In a later analysis, compared with equally common non-associated chains, HLA-associated beta chains were more expanded.

13 Jbeta primers and 60 Vbeta primers were used for the PCR. Only in-frame clones appear in the TCRdb table, and some are missing; sequencing was by immunoSEQ multiplex PCR. This repertoire includes 150,000 to 200,000 clones. V lost 4 bases and J lost 3; bases outside the gene matches: 17. Germline values: CDR1 GTSNPN, CDR2 SVGIG (reference sequence). This CDR3 region has 18 residues. Notes on this clone: The antigen is not known.

The TCR originated in a woman between 18 and 29 years old in good health and CMV-seropositive. The chain recombines TRBV30 with TRBJ2-2, with 7 positions matching TRBD1. The specimen sequenced was PBMCs. The CDR3 sequence: CAWIPQPHRQGHTGELFF. CDR3 nucleotide sequence: TGTGCCTGGATCCCTCAGCCCCACCGACAGGGCCACACCGGGGAGCTGTTTTTT.